The 30 T cell receptor beta chains below come from one sample, sequenced in a study of T cells in Graves' hyperthyroidism and ophthalmopathy. There were TCR beta CDR3 regions amplified from RNA transcripts. HTBI primers were employed in a first-round RT-PCR of the TCR CDR3. MiXCR, applied by TCRdb to the multiplex PCR reads, yields one record per CDR3 protein. The sample has 400,000 or so distinct CDR3 sequences; about 14% are singletons. The sequenced sample consisted of blood. Receptors originate from a woman aged 25 to 39 with Graves' ophthalmopathy.

In this sample, this clonotype turned up many times. The V call is TRBV3-1, the J call TRBJ2-5; D is perhaps TRBD1 or TRBD2 (5 bases each). Germline-derived CDR1 and CDR2 are LGHDT and YNNKEL (reference sequence). This CDR3 has 15 amino acids. Trimming left V 5 bases short and J 0 bases short, with 13 bases between. DNA for the CDR3: TGTGCCAGCAGCAACCCGGGACGGAACCAAGAGACCCAGTACTTC. Its translation is CASSNPGRNQETQYF.

CDR3 sequence reads: CSARDLERVLYEQYF. CDR3 in DNA: TGCAGTGCTAGAGATTTGGAACGGGTGCTCTACGAGCAGTACTTC. V gene TRBV20-1 combines with J gene TRBJ2-7; D not certain. Trimming cost V 0 bases and J 3 bases, with 15 bases left between them. This CDR3 is 15 amino acids long. CDR1 DFQATT and CDR2 SNEGSKA come from the germline V gene (reference sequence).

This clonotype has a count of ten or more. The chain uses TRBV30 and TRBJ2-7; D remains unclear. CDR1 and CDR2 (germline): GTSNPN, SVGIG (reference sequence). V shed 2 bases and J shed 5 bases, with 7 bases lying between them. The CDR3 loop spans 11 amino acids. This chain's CDR3 is CAWSNTHEQYF. The CDR3 coding sequence is TGTGCCTGGAGTAATACCCACGAGCAGTACTTC.

This clonotype was counted many times. The V call is TRBV27, the J call TRBJ2-3; the match to TRBD2 covers 7 bases. V lost 0 bases and J lost 6; bases outside the gene matches: 12. The CDR3 is made up of 17 amino acids. The germline V gene encodes CDR1 MNHEY and CDR2 SMNVEV (reference sequence). CDR3 coding DNA: TGTGCCAGCAGTTTATCGTGGGGGGGGACCCGAATGGATACGCAGTATTTT. Amino acids: CASSLSWGGTRMDTQYF.

The sample holds a few counts of this clonotype. The chain links TRBV10-3 to TRBJ1-1; 9 bases align to TRBD1. V trimming: 3 bases; J trimming: 3 bases; junction bases outside the gene matches: 5. Germline lookup yields CDR1 ENHRY and CDR2 SYGVKD. This CDR3 has 15 amino acids. Here the CDR3 reads CAISETGGEDTEAFF. The CDR3 region has the DNA TGTGCCATCAGTGAAACAGGGGGCGAGGACACTGAAGCTTTCTTT.

This clonotype was seen repeatedly, ten times or more. The genes are TRBV20-1 and TRBJ2-1; D is ambiguous. Germline CDR1 reads DFQATT; CDR2 reads SNEGSKA (reference sequence). This CDR3 is built from 12 residues. The V gene lost 5 bases and the J gene lost 4 bases, with 9 bases spanning the gap. This CDR3 is CSAYDGYNEQFF. In DNA form, the CDR3 reads TGCAGTGCTTATGACGGTTACAATGAGCAGTTCTTC.

About this clonotype itself: This may be a read error, as it is one base from a much larger clone. The chain links TRBV10-3 to TRBJ1-6; no reliable D call. The germline V and J ends were trimmed by 5 bases and 14 bases, with 10 bases remaining between them. Germline-derived CDR1 and CDR2 are ENHRY and SYGVKD. There are 11 residues in the CDR3. As DNA, the CDR3 is TGTGCCATCAGTTTAGGAGGTGCCCTCCACTTT. Translating gives CAISLGGALHF.

The V call is TRBV30, the J call TRBJ2-3, with D perhaps matching TRBD1 (5 bases). With 4 bases removed from V and 0 bases from J, the gap between germline ends came to 11 bases. There are 14 residues in the CDR3. CDR1 GTSNPN and CDR2 SVGIG come from the germline V gene (reference sequence). CDR3 sequence (DNA): TGTGCCTGGAACCAGGGTCTTAGCACAGATACGCAGTATTTT. It specifies CAWNQGLSTDTQYF.

This rearrangement joins TRBV7-3 to TRBJ2-1, with 9 bases matching TRBD2. The germline V gene encodes CDR1 SGHTA and CDR2 FQGTGA. The CDR3 covers 19 residues. V shed 1 base, J shed 3 bases, and the junction held 13 bases outside the gene matches. The CDR3 nucleotides read TGTGCCAGCAGCTTAATTCCGGGGGACCTAGCGGGGAGCTACAATGAGCAGTTCTTC. Amino acid sequence: CASSLIPGDLAGSYNEQFF.

There are many counts of this clonotype. The J gene is TRBJ2-5, the V gene TRBV9; no clear D gene. CDR3 length equals 15 residues. Trimming removed 0 bases from V and 5 bases from J, with 14 bases in between. Germline CDR1 reads SGDLS; CDR2 reads YYNGEE. This CDR3 reads CASSVGGTDQETQYF. The CDR3 bases are TGTGCCAGCAGCGTAGGAGGCACTGATCAGGAGACCCAGTACTTC.

This clonotype has a count of ten or more. The chain links TRBV28 to TRBJ1-5; 8 positions match TRBD1. Trimming cost V 8 bases and J 0 bases; bases outside gene matches: 12. CDR1 is MDHEN, CDR2 SYDVKM, per germline. This CDR3 has 17 amino acids. CDR3 amino acids: CASRRTGPLDSNQPQHF. CDR3 in DNA: TGTGCCAGCCGCAGGACAGGGCCTTTAGATAGCAATCAGCCCCAGCATTTT.

This clonotype was observed at least ten times. The chain uses TRBV7-2 and TRBJ2-7; D not certain. The CDR3 extends over 15 amino acids. Trimming shortened V by 1 base and J by 4 bases, and 14 bases separated the two germline ends. The germline V gene has CDR1 SGHTA and CDR2 FQGNSA. In nucleotides, the CDR3 is TGTGCCAGCAGCTTAGAGTTTACCAGGAGTTACGAGCAGTACTTC. It specifies CASSLEFTRSYEQYF.

This clonotype was counted ten times or more. V is TRBV11-1 and J is TRBJ2-2; TRBD1 matches 7 bases. Germline V lookup: CDR1 SGHAT, CDR2 FQDESV (reference sequence). V was clipped by 5 bases and J by 5 bases; unmatched bases: 14. The CDR3 sequence is 17 residues long. This chain's CDR3 is CASSGRQGPRTTGELFF. The DNA for the CDR3 is TGTGCCAGCAGCGGGCGACAGGGCCCTCGAACGACCGGGGAGCTGTTTTTT.

V is TRBV7-2 and J is TRBJ1-2; 10 bases map to TRBD1. The CDR3 contains 17 residues. Per the germline V gene, CDR1 is SGHTA and CDR2 is FQGNSA. J was trimmed by 3 bases and V by 3 bases; bases with no gene match: 10. CDR3 region: CASSLTGGVVDYYGYTF. DNA for the CDR3: TGTGCCAGCAGCTTGACAGGGGGCGTCGTGGATTACTATGGCTACACCTTC. Supplemented by reference TRBV7-2 and TRBJ1-2, the full variable domain reads GAGVSQSPSNKVTEKGKDVELRCDPISGHTALYWYRQSLGQGLEFLIYFQGNSAPDKSGLPSDRFSAERTGGSVSTLTIQRTQQEDSAVYLCASSLTGGVVDYYGYTFGSGTRLTVV.

This clonotype was counted ten times or more. This rearrangement joins TRBV3-1 to TRBJ2-1; 14 bases align to TRBD2. Per germline, CDR1 LGHDT and CDR2 YNNKEL (reference sequence). The CDR3 spans 17 residues. V shed 5 bases, J shed 1 base, and the junction held 4 bases outside the gene matches. CDR3: CASSWTSGGSSYNEQFF. In DNA form, the CDR3 reads TGTGCCAGCAGCTGGACTAGCGGGGGGAGTTCCTACAATGAGCAGTTCTTC.

This chain uses TRBV14 with TRBJ1-2; D ambiguous. With 0 bases removed from V and 2 bases from J, the gap between germline ends came to 13 bases. From germline, CDR1 is SGHDN and CDR2 FVKESK. This CDR3 has 16 residues. DNA of the CDR3: TGTGCCAGCAGCCAAGATAGCCGAAGGGCGAACTATGGCTACACCTTC. As protein: CASSQDSRRANYGYTF.

This clonotype has a count of ten or more. V usage is TRBV20-1 and J usage is TRBJ1-2; tentative D call: TRBD1 (5 bases). Per the germline V gene, CDR1 is DFQATT and CDR2 is SNEGSKA (reference sequence). The CDR3 has 12 residues. Trimming took 1 base from V and 7 from J, leaving 10 bases between them. The chain's CDR3 is CSARGWGFGYTF. CDR3 DNA sequence: TGCAGTGCTAGAGGGTGGGGCTTTGGCTACACCTTC.

The V gene is TRBV7-9, the J gene TRBJ2-7; the D gene is possibly TRBD2 (6 bases). Germline V gives CDR1 SEHNR, CDR2 FQNEAQ (reference sequence). CDR3 length equals 13 residues. The V gene lost 5 bases and the J gene lost 7 bases, with 15 bases spanning the gap. The CDR3 loop is CASSRVSGEEQYF. The CDR3 bases are TGTGCCAGCAGCAGAGTGTCGGGGGAAGAGCAGTACTTC.

The chain recombines TRBV29-1 with TRBJ1-1, with 8 bases matching TRBD1. There are 13 residues in the CDR3. Germline V gene data show CDR1 as SQVTM and CDR2 as ANQGSEA. In nucleotides, the CDR3 is TGCAGTATTTCCAGGGGGCTGAACACTGAAGCTTTCTTT. It is translated as CSISRGLNTEAFF.

This chain links TRBV2 with TRBJ2-3, with 8 bases aligning to TRBD1. CDR3 length: 15 amino acids. Germline V gives CDR1 SNHLY, CDR2 FYNNEI. The V segment lost 3 bases and the J segment 1 base; nucleotides outside the gene matches: 3. This CDR3 is CASSDMGQGTDTQYF. The CDR3 DNA reads as TGTGCCAGCAGTGATATGGGACAGGGCACAGATACGCAGTATTTT.

This clonotype was counted ten times or more. V gene TRBV29-1 combines with J gene TRBJ2-1; no firm D call. This CDR3 is built from 11 residues. V gave up 6 bases and J gave up 7 bases, with 10 bases separating them. Germline values: CDR1 SQVTM, CDR2 ANQGSEA. In DNA form, the CDR3 reads TGCAGCGTAGGGCCTGGGAATGAGCAGTTCTTC. This sequence encodes CSVGPGNEQFF.

The chain has TRBV20-1 and TRBJ2-3; possibly TRBD1 or TRBD2 for D (6 bases each). Per the germline V gene, CDR1 is DFQATT and CDR2 is SNEGSKA (reference sequence). The CDR3 totals 16 residues. V dropped 5 bases and J dropped 6 bases, with 24 bases sitting between them. The CDR3 loop is CSAGGGRAPGLDTQYF. CDR3 in DNA: TGCAGTGCTGGAGGGGGTCGGGCCCCTGGCTTGGATACGCAGTATTTT.

This chain connects TRBV6-1 to TRBJ1-1; possibly TRBD1 for D (6 bases). The V end lost 7 bases, the J end lost 1 base, and 10 bases lay between the germline ends. Per germline, CDR1 MNHNS and CDR2 SASEGT. The CDR3 totals 13 residues. The DNA of the CDR3 is TGTGCCAGCACCTTGGACAGGAACACTGAAGCTTTCTTT. Translating gives CASTLDRNTEAFF.

This clonotype was picked up a small number of times. The chain joins TRBV29-1 to TRBJ1-2, with D maybe TRBD1 (5 bases). With 4 bases removed from V and 3 bases from J, the gap between germline ends came to 6 bases. Germline values: CDR1 SQVTM, CDR2 ANQGSEA. CDR3 length: 11 residues. The CDR3: CSVVGDYGYTF. The CDR3 DNA is TGCAGCGTTGTGGGGGACTATGGCTACACCTTC.

A note on this clonotype: A much larger clonotype is one base distant, so this may be a read error. The chain uses TRBV7-6 and TRBJ1-6; a possible D gene is TRBD1 (5 bases). Germline CDR1 reads SGHVS; CDR2 reads FNYEAQ. CDR3 length equals 16 residues. CDR3 sequence reads: CASSLGRGPYNPPLHF. The CDR3 DNA reads TGTGCCAGCAGCTTAGGTCGGGGCCCCTATAATCCACCCCTCCACTTT. Filled out from reference TRBV7-6 and TRBJ1-6, the complete variable domain reads GAGVSQSPRYKVTKRGQDVALRCDPISGHVSLYWYRQALGQGPEFLTYFNYEAQQDKSGLPNDRFSAERPEGSISTLTIQRTEQRDSAMYRCASSLGRGPYNPPLHFGNGTRLTVT.

Ten or more counts support this clonotype. The J gene is TRBJ2-3, the V gene TRBV4-1, with TRBD1 matching over 9 bases. CDR3 size: 16 residues. CDR1 MGHRA and CDR2 YSYEKL come from the germline V gene. Trimming removed 4 bases from V and 5 bases from J; junction bases left unmatched: 10. The CDR3 DNA is TGCGCCAGCAGCCTCGGGACAGGGTCATCCGGAGATACGCAGTATTTT. It is translated as CASSLGTGSSGDTQYF.

In this sample, this clonotype turned up a few times. The chain joins TRBV7-3 to TRBJ2-2; 10 bases are a match to TRBD2. With 5 bases clipped from V and 6 bases from J, the junction kept 6 bases outside the gene matches. The CDR3 has 15 residues. Germline CDR1 is SGHTA and CDR2 is FQGTGA. Here the CDR3 reads CASSPKAGGPGELFF. The CDR3 region has the DNA TGTGCCAGCAGCCCCAAAGCGGGGGGGCCCGGGGAGCTGTTTTTT.

This clonotype was detected a few times. V is TRBV19 and J is TRBJ2-7; the D is unclear. Germline V gene data show CDR1 as LNHDA and CDR2 as SQIVND (reference sequence). V lost 3 bases and J 6 bases, leaving 12 bases between the germline ends. CDR3 size: 13 residues. The CDR3 is CASSISFETEQYF. In nucleotides, the CDR3 is TGTGCCAGTAGTATCTCCTTTGAGACCGAGCAGTACTTC.

This clonotype was detected many times. The chain recombines TRBV20-1 with TRBJ1-5, with 7 bases aligning to TRBD1. Germline assignment: CDR1 DFQATT and CDR2 SNEGSKA (reference sequence). The CDR3 is made up of 18 amino acids. The V gene end was trimmed by 2 bases and the J gene end by 1 base; junction bases not matched to a gene: 14. The CDR3 coding sequence is TGCAGTGCTAGAACGGCCAGGGGGGCTGTTCGGAGCAATCAGCCCCAGCATTTT. This translates into CSARTARGAVRSNQPQHF.

The sample holds many counts of this clonotype. The chain is built from TRBV5-1 and TRBJ2-3; D remains unclear. The CDR3 is made up of 14 amino acids. CDR1 is SGHRS, CDR2 YFSETQ, per germline. V was trimmed by 4 bases and J by 6 bases, leaving 15 bases between them. CDR3 protein: CASSGPGLTDTQYF. The DNA for the CDR3 is TGCGCCAGCAGCGGGCCCGGCCTCACGGATACGCAGTATTTT.